The entry that follows covers one T cell receptor beta chain sequence. Patients in Seattle were enrolled during active infection, then followed longitudinally. As processed by the authors: Amplification of reference gene primers was used by the study to estimate nucleated cell counts. Profiling relied on immunoSEQ multiplex PCR, and the TCRdb table lists in-frame clones only, not all of them. V, J and clone size were drawn from that table, and D and trimming were deduced from the DNA. The sample consists of about 200,000 clones, about 90% of them appearing once. The data were obtained in a study of blood T cell repertoires in COVID-19. About the research overall: Italy, Spain and the United States were the sources of the convalescent and acute COVID-19 samples.

From germline, CDR1 is SGHNT and CDR2 YYREEE (reference sequence). J gave up 4 bases and V 4 bases, and 3 bases lay outside the gene matches. The CDR3 runs 15 residues. The sequenced sample consisted of peripheral blood. V is TRBV5-4 and J is TRBJ2-3; 13 positions match TRBD2. The sequence was obtained from a man in his sixties with COVID-19, enrolled during active disease. CDR3 DNA sequence: TGTGCCAGCAGCCCCGGACTAGCGGGGGCAGATACGCAGTATTTT. This gives the protein CASSPGLAGADTQYF.